This TCR beta chain was recorded in a study of prognosis after radiotherapy for stage I lung cancer. Overall study results and limits: There were reportedly differences in TRBV and TRBJ gene usage between patients with and without metastases. Unique TCR clones declined after stereotactic body radiation therapy, from a median around 10,000 to 6,900.

Using two-round multiplex PCR, the authors amplified TCR beta CDR3 from genomic DNA. Primers specific to each TRBV and TRBJ gene were used in first-round PCR. MiXCR, applied by TCRdb to the multiplex PCR reads, yields one record per CDR3 protein. The repertoire consists of fewer than 35,000 distinct CDR3 sequences, with more than 25% occurring once and the leading ten covering around 10%. The CDR3 runs to 13 residues. The germline gives CDR1 ENHRY, CDR2 SYGVKD. Trimming took 1 base from V and 0 from J, leaving 3 bases between them. This clonotype was picked up many times. What it binds is not known. Sequencing used PBMCs, obtained before or after stereotactic body radiation therapy (not recorded which). The chain uses TRBV10-3 and TRBJ1-1, with D uncertain. The receptor was derived from a donor at least 50 years old with non-small cell lung cancer. DNA of the CDR3: TGTGCCATCAGTGAGTATCTGAACACTGAAGCTTTCTTT. Protein product: CAISEYLNTEAFF.